Listed below are T cell receptor beta chains from one sample, sequenced in a study of a mutant IDH1 vaccine in newly diagnosed glioma. TCRdb keeps only in-frame clones here, not all; method: immunoSEQ multiplex PCR. The profile shows roughly 70,000 clones, 65% to 85% of them singletons. Antigen specificity for these receptors is unknown. The input for sequencing was PBMCs, taken from a glioma patient whose treatment included an IDH1 peptide vaccine. These receptors were collected from a woman between 50 and 59 years old with glioma. The CDR3 runs from the conserved cysteine through the conserved F or W. Fields, in order: clone size, J gene, V gene, D gene, CDR3 DNA, CDR3 protein. A D gene is named only where the DNA matches it firmly. Size is stated for part of the rows, as once, few or many counts, or as a class when the clone is expanded.

. TRBJ2-7 TRBV7-8 TRBD1 TGTGCCAGCCACGGGACAGAGAGCTCCTACGAGCAGTACTTC CASHGTESSYEQYF
. TRBJ1-4 TRBV14 TRBD1 TGTGCCAGCAGCCGCGGACAGGGCGAAAAACTGTTTTTT CASSRGQGEKLFF
once TRBJ2-7 TRBV5-4 . TGTGCCAGCAGGCTGGAGTGGGGGTCGGGTGAGCAGTACTTC CASRLEWGSGEQYF
once TRBJ2-1 TRBV5-1 . TGCGCCAGCAGCTTCACATCCGGGGCCTTAAGTAATGAGCAGTTCTTC CASSFTSGALSNEQFF
. TRBJ1-5 TRBV2 . TGTGCCAGCAGTGAGATAGGAAGCAATCAGCCCCAGCATTTT CASSEIGSNQPQHF
. TRBJ2-1 TRBV12-5 TRBD1 TGTGCTAGTGGTTTGGTACAGGGGACAGGGTACAATGAGCAGTTCTTC CASGLVQGTGYNEQFF
. TRBJ1-1 TRBV10-1 . TGCGCCAGCAGCAGGAGGGAAGGGGCTGAAGCTTTCTTT CASSRREGAEAFF
few TRBJ1-5 TRBV4-3 . TGCGCCAGCAGCCAAGACTGGGGGGCCATAGGGTTTCAGCCCCAGCATTTT CASSQDWGAIGFQPQHF
. TRBJ1-2 TRBV5-4 TRBD1 TGTGCCAGCAGCTTGCGCGACAGGGACTATGGCTACACCTTC CASSLRDRDYGYTF
. TRBJ2-2 TRBV7-9 . TGTGCCAGCAGTAGAAGGAGGCAGTCGAACACCGGGGAGCTGTTTTTT CASSRRRQSNTGELFF
. TRBJ2-5 TRBV5-1 . TGCGCCAGCAGCCCGGGTGACTACCAAGAGACCCAGTACTTC CASSPGDYQETQYF
. TRBJ1-1 TRBV7-8 TRBD1 TGTGCCAGCAGCTATCGGGACAGTCCGAACACTGAAGCTTTCTTT CASSYRDSPNTEAFF
medium-sized TRBJ1-1 TRBV29-1 TRBD1 TGCAGCGTCCAGGAGGGGGCGACGACTGAAGCTTTCTTT CSVQEGATTEAFF
. TRBJ2-7 TRBV6-5 TRBD1 TGTGCCAGCAGTACACCGGGACAGGTCTCCTACGAGCAGTACTTC CASSTPGQVSYEQYF